This entry is about one T cell receptor (beta chain). Antigen: not known. Treatment meaning: oral pan-JAK inhibitor, 5-10 mg twice daily. Extraction of RNA preceded its reverse transcription into cDNA, which served as the sequencing template. Clones were sequenced by immunoSEQ multiplex PCR, and TCRdb holds only the in-frame ones, with some missing. The table has about 42,000 clones, approximately 65% seen once; the top ten hold around 23%. These data come from a study of CD8+ T cells in alopecia areata. The study, taken as a whole, reports: Scalp samples also yield sequences of resident alphabeta T cells from normal skin.

J gave up 4 bases and V 5 bases, and 5 bases lay outside the gene matches. In germline, CDR1 is SQVTM, CDR2 ANQGSEA. CDR3 length: 13 amino acids. The sample was CD8+ T cells sorted from blood, taken at week 4, from a patient treated with tofacitinib. This sequence was found in a human donor with alopecia areata. This chain joins TRBV29-1 and TRBJ2-1; 7 bases line up with TRBD2. The CDR3 here is CSVWEAGYNEQFF. CDR3 nucleotide sequence: TGCAGCGTTTGGGAAGCGGGATACAATGAGCAGTTCTTC.